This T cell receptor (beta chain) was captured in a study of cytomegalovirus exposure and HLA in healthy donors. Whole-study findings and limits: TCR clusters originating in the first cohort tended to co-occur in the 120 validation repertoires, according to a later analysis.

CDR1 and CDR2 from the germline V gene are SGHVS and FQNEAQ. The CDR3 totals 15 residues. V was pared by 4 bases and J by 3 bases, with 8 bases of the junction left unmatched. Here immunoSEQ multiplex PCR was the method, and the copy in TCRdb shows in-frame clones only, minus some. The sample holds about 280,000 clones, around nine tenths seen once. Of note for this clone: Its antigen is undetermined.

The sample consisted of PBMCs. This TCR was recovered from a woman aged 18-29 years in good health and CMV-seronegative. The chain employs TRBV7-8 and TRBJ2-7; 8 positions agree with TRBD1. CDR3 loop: CASSYPGTGDYEQYF. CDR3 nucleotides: TGTGCCAGCAGCTACCCCGGGACAGGTGACTACGAGCAGTACTTC.